Listed here are 31 T cell receptor beta chains from one sample, sequenced in a study of PD-1 blockade in classical Hodgkin lymphoma (dated by TCRdb to 2018 to 2020). The receptor library was made with the immunoSEQ multiplex PCR assay. TCRdb took this table from immuneACCESS and kept in-frame rearrangements with V and J called. Such tables lack part of the clones; where checked against another copy, unresolved V genes explain under half of the gap, and the rest is unexplained. This sample gives some 2,400 clones in total; around 58% of them show up just once. 33% of the sample is in the top ten clones. The meaning of the sample's time point label: cycle 1 day 1 (C1D1), immediately before nivolumab initiation. All trial patients had relapsed after autologous stem cell transplantation, with cohorts A, B and C differing in prior brentuximab vedotin exposure. This specimen was peripheral blood mononuclear cells (PBMCs), taken at baseline. These receptors originate from a human donor with classical Hodgkin lymphoma.

V is TRBV19 and J is TRBJ2-3; 10 bases align to TRBD1. Germline CDR1 and CDR2: LNHDA and SQIVND (reference sequence). The CDR3 consists of 13 residues. Trimming cost V 7 bases and J 6 bases; bases outside gene matches: 4. The DNA for the CDR3 is TGTGCCAGTACTGGACAGGGGGGGGATACGCAGTATTTT. It yields the protein CASTGQGGDTQYF. The full variable domain, its missing parts supplied by reference TRBV19 and TRBJ2-3, is DGGITQSPKYLFRKEGQNVTLSCEQNLNHDAMYWYRQDPGQGLRLIYYSQIVNDFQKGDIAEGYSVSREKKESFPLTVTSAQKNPTAFYLCASTGQGGDTQYFGPGTRLTVL.

The genes are TRBV30 and TRBJ1-1; perhaps TRBD1 as D (6 bases). With 4 bases removed from V and 3 bases from J, the gap between germline ends came to 15 bases. CDR3 length: 14 amino acids. Germline assignment: CDR1 GTSNPN and CDR2 SVGIG (reference sequence). CDR3 in amino acids: CAWKGGVGDTEAFF. In DNA form, the CDR3 reads TGTGCCTGGAAGGGGGGCGTTGGCGACACTGAAGCTTTCTTT.

CDR3 sequence: CASSLSSGLAGGYEQYF. The CDR3 DNA reads TGCGCCAGCAGCCTATCGTCAGGACTAGCGGGGGGCTACGAGCAGTACTTC. The chain links TRBV4-1 to TRBJ2-7, with 14 bases matching TRBD2. CDR3 length: 17 residues. Germline lookup yields CDR1 MGHRA and CDR2 YSYEKL. V was pared by 4 bases and J by 3 bases, with 8 bases of the junction left unmatched.

The rearrangement uses TRBV6-1 and TRBJ2-1; the D gene is possibly TRBD2 (7 bases). The CDR3 extends over 17 amino acids. Looked up from germline, CDR1 is MNHNS and CDR2 is SASEGT. V lost 4 bases and J 2 bases, leaving 18 bases between the germline ends. The CDR3 DNA reads TGTGCCAGCAGTGGGCGGGGGCCTGGGGTTACCTACAATGAGCAGTTCTTC. This codes for CASSGRGPGVTYNEQFF.

The rearrangement joins TRBV6-6 to TRBJ1-3; TRBD1 might be the D (6 bases). Germline CDR1 MNHNY, CDR2 SVGAGI (reference sequence). The CDR3 runs 16 residues. Trimming removed 6 bases at V and 0 bases at J, with 15 bases between. The CDR3 protein is CASSSPTGSSGNTIYF. In DNA, the CDR3 is TGTGCCAGCAGCTCCCCGACAGGTAGCTCTGGAAACACCATATATTTT.

The chain has TRBV10-3 and TRBJ2-7; D is ambiguous. Germline V gene data show CDR1 as ENHRY and CDR2 as SYGVKD. The CDR3 has 11 residues. V was trimmed by 4 bases and J by 0 bases, leaving 1 base between them. The CDR3 DNA reads TGTGCCATCAGTGCCTCCTACGAGCAGTACTTC. It encodes CAISASYEQYF.

This clone has a handful of counts. The gene calls are TRBV27 and TRBJ1-2; D gene ambiguous. Germline CDR1 MNHEY, CDR2 SMNVEV (reference sequence). V gave up 5 bases and J gave up 1 base, with 8 bases separating them. The CDR3 loop spans 13 amino acids. The CDR3 DNA follows: TGTGCCAGCAGTAGGGCCAATAACTATGGCTACACCTTC. Its translation: CASSRANNYGYTF.

This chain connects TRBV5-1 to TRBJ2-7; 8 bases line up with TRBD2. Germline V gives CDR1 SGHRS, CDR2 YFSETQ. The CDR3 has 16 amino acids. V trimming: 0 bases; J trimming: 8 bases; junction bases outside the gene matches: 13. CDR3 in amino acids: CASSLARGGFGHQQYF. As DNA, the CDR3 is TGCGCCAGCAGCTTGGCTCGGGGGGGCTTCGGACACCAGCAGTACTTC.

The chain joins TRBV27 to TRBJ2-2; 7 bases are a match to TRBD1. The trim removed 5 bases at V and 6 bases at J, leaving 12 bases unmatched. The CDR3 has 16 residues. From germline, CDR1 is MNHEY and CDR2 SMNVEV (reference sequence). The CDR3 coding sequence is TGTGCCAGCAGTCCTCGACAGGGAAACTTCCCCGGGGAGCTGTTTTTT. Protein sequence: CASSPRQGNFPGELFF.

This clone is labeled large. V usage is TRBV27 and J usage is TRBJ2-7; D is perhaps TRBD1 or TRBD2 (6 bases each). The CDR3 is 14 amino acids. Per the germline V gene, CDR1 is MNHEY and CDR2 is SMNVEV (reference sequence). The V and J ends lost 7 bases and 7 bases respectively, with 20 bases between them. The CDR3 region is CASTNPSGAGEQYF. The CDR3 region has the DNA TGTGCCAGCACCAATCCGTCGGGGGCGGGAGAGCAGTACTTC.

The chain combines TRBV7-6 with TRBJ2-7, with 7 nucleotides matching TRBD1. The CDR3 extends over 11 amino acids. Germline lookup yields CDR1 SGHVS and CDR2 FNYEAQ. V shed 5 bases and J 12 bases; nucleotides not matched to a gene: 7. The CDR3 loop is CASSTRQGWYF. The CDR3 DNA is TGTGCCAGCAGCACAAGACAGGGCTGGTACTTC.

This chain uses TRBV18 with TRBJ1-2; TRBD1 aligns across 7 bases. CDR3 length: 15 residues. The trim removed 8 bases at V and 4 bases at J, leaving 13 bases unmatched. CDR1 is KGHSH, CDR2 LQKENI, per germline. In DNA, the CDR3 is TGTGCCAGCGGAACCACTGAGGGGGCAGGCTATGGCTACACCTTC. Its protein is CASGTTEGAGYGYTF.

This clone was seen only a few times. The J gene is TRBJ1-1, the V gene TRBV19, with D possibly being TRBD1 (5 bases). The CDR3 loop spans 14 amino acids. The germline CDR1 and CDR2 sequences are LNHDA and SQIVND (reference sequence). With 2 bases removed from V and 5 bases from J, the gap between germline ends came to 12 bases. The CDR3 is CASSIQGSRTEAFF. The CDR3 DNA reads as TGTGCCAGTAGTATACAGGGTAGTAGGACTGAAGCTTTCTTT.

This clone was seen a single time. One end of the junction fails to match germline, which may point to a read error. The V call is TRBV19, the J call TRBJ1-2; TRBD1 matches 7 bases. Per germline, CDR1 LNHDA and CDR2 SQIVND (reference sequence). CDR3 size: 15 residues. CDR3 amino acids: CAGSILQGRVYGYTF. In DNA, the CDR3 is TGTGCCGGTAGTATATTACAGGGGCGCGTCTATGGCTACACCTTC.

The chain is built from TRBV30 and TRBJ2-2; a possible D gene is TRBD1 (5 bases). This CDR3 comprises 18 residues. Germline V gives CDR1 GTSNPN, CDR2 SVGIG (reference sequence). Trimming removed 2 bases at V and 6 bases at J, with 25 bases between. CDR3 DNA sequence: TGTGCCTGGAGTCCTAACTTACTTACAGGCCGTAAGGCCGGGGAGCTGTTTTTT. Amino acids: CAWSPNLLTGRKAGELFF.

DNA of the CDR3: TGTGCCAGCAGCTTGGAGGGGTTTAGGAACACTGAAGCTTTCTTT. Its protein is CASSLEGFRNTEAFF. The chain employs TRBV5-4 and TRBJ1-1, with D possibly matching TRBD1 (5 bases). This CDR3 region has 15 residues. Per the germline V gene, CDR1 is SGHNT and CDR2 is YYREEE (reference sequence). The V gene lost 0 bases and the J gene lost 1 base, with 10 bases spanning the gap. Complete variable domain (other parts from reference TRBV5-4 and TRBJ1-1): ETGVTQSPTHLIKTRGQQVTLRCSSQSGHNTVSWYQQALGQGPQFIFQYYREEENGRGNFPPRFSGLQFPNYSSELNVNALELDDSALYLCASSLEGFRNTEAFFGQGTRLTVV.

This clone was counted between two and nine times. The genes are TRBV7-9 and TRBJ1-6; weak D call: TRBD1 (6 bases). The germline V and J ends were trimmed by 7 bases and 9 bases, with 25 bases remaining between them. This CDR3 region has 17 residues. Germline CDR1 SEHNR, CDR2 FQNEAQ (reference sequence). The CDR3 DNA reads as TGTGCCAGCACTGTATACTTGGACAGACAATATGGTTCACCCCTCCACTTT. This translates into CASTVYLDRQYGSPLHF.

By frequency in the sample, this clone is large. The chain is built from TRBV11-1 and TRBJ2-2; TRBD1 matches at 10 bases. The germline gives CDR1 SGHAT, CDR2 FQDESV (reference sequence). J lost 1 base, V lost 5 bases, and 4 bases had no gene match. The CDR3 runs 16 residues. In nucleotides, the CDR3 is TGTGCCAGCAGCCCCGGGACAGGGGTGAACACCGGGGAGCTGTTTTTT. Encoded protein: CASSPGTGVNTGELFF.

This sequence joins TRBV5-1 and TRBJ2-5; D assignment may be TRBD1 or TRBD2 (5 bases each). Germline V gene sequence: CDR1 SGHRS, CDR2 YFSETQ. The CDR3 sequence is 15 residues long. The V and J ends lost 0 bases and 2 bases respectively, with 11 bases between them. CDR3 residues: CASSLASGGQETQYF. CDR3 nucleotides: TGCGCCAGCAGCTTGGCCTCTGGGGGACAAGAGACCCAGTACTTC.

There are a few counts of this clone. The gene calls are TRBV6-1 and TRBJ2-1, with a weak D call TRBD1 (5 bases). Trimming took 8 bases from V and 2 from J, leaving 13 bases between them. This CDR3 comprises 14 residues. The germline gives CDR1 MNHNS, CDR2 SASEGT. The CDR3 DNA follows: TGTGCCAGCCACCAGGGTCCTGCCTACAATGAGCAGTTCTTC. Translation: CASHQGPAYNEQFF.

This clone was seen a handful of times. The chain links TRBV7-8 to TRBJ2-7; TRBD1 might be the D (7 bases). The CDR3 is made up of 16 amino acids. Trimming removed 2 bases at V and 3 bases at J, with 17 bases between. CDR1 and CDR2 (germline): SGHVS, FQNEAQ. The CDR3 loop reads CASSLWQGGSLYEQYF. In nucleotides, the CDR3 is TGTGCCAGCAGCTTATGGCAGGGGGGATCTCTCTACGAGCAGTACTTC.

For the CDR3, the DNA is TGTGCCAGCAGTGAGGGAGGCACAGATACGCAGTATTTT. This gives the protein CASSEGGTDTQYF. The chain links TRBV25-1 to TRBJ2-3; maybe TRBD2 (5 bases). CDR1 is MGHDK and CDR2 is SYGVNS in the germline V gene. V dropped 3 bases and J dropped 1 base, with 5 bases sitting between them. The CDR3 extends over 13 amino acids.

The chain is built from TRBV27 and TRBJ1-1, with D possibly being TRBD1 (5 bases). This CDR3 has 14 amino acids. Trimming removed 5 bases from V and 0 bases from J, with 10 bases in between. The germline V gene encodes CDR1 MNHEY and CDR2 SMNVEV (reference sequence). The CDR3 DNA sequence: TGTGCCAGCAGTAAGGGACGGTTGAACACTGAAGCTTTCTTT. Translated, it gives CASSKGRLNTEAFF.

This clone turned up a few times. The J gene is TRBJ1-2, the V gene TRBV7-2; 7 bases line up with TRBD1. This CDR3 has 14 amino acids. Trimming at V came to 1 base and at J to 4 bases, leaving 3 bases not matched to a gene. Germline V CDR1 and CDR2: SGHTA, FQGNSA. CDR3 protein: CASSLVDRSYGYTF. The CDR3, as DNA: TGTGCCAGCAGCTTAGTGGACAGGAGCTATGGCTACACCTTC.

The genes are TRBV6-5 and TRBJ2-5, with 10 nucleotides matching TRBD1. The J call may not be correct, given that the DNA end is closer to TRBJ2-7. CDR3 length equals 14 residues. CDR1 and CDR2 from the germline V gene are MNHEY and SVGAGI. CDR3 coding DNA: TGTGCCAGCAGTCCCGGGACAGGGGTATACGAGCAGTACTTC. Its translation: CASSPGTGVYEQYF.

This clone came up a few times. The chain uses TRBV6-1 and TRBJ1-5; D call uncertain. The V and J ends lost 4 bases and 2 bases respectively, with 12 bases between them. This CDR3 is 15 amino acids long. From germline, CDR1 is MNHNS and CDR2 SASEGT. The CDR3 reads CASSVGEIGNQPQHF. The CDR3 region has the DNA TGTGCCAGCAGTGTTGGGGAGATAGGCAATCAGCCCCAGCATTTT.

This clone was recorded a few times. The DNA of the CDR3 is TGTGCCAGCAGACTAACTAGCGGGGGCACAGATACGCAGTATTTT. It yields the protein CASRLTSGGTDTQYF. The chain recombines TRBV7-3 with TRBJ2-3; 10 bases are a match to TRBD2. Trimming removed 6 bases from V and 1 base from J; junction bases left unmatched: 4. The germline V gene has CDR1 SGHTA and CDR2 FQGTGA. The CDR3 consists of 15 residues.

This chain links TRBV20-1 with TRBJ1-2, with 7 bases lining up with TRBD1. The CDR3 totals 10 residues. Germline CDR1 is DFQATT and CDR2 is SNEGSKA (reference sequence). The CDR3 region has the DNA TGCCAACAGGGGAACTATGGCTACACCTTC. Translation gives CQQGNYGYTF.

The rearrangement links TRBV30 to TRBJ2-2; the D call may be TRBD1 or TRBD2 (6 bases each). Per the germline V gene, CDR1 is GTSNPN and CDR2 is SVGIG (reference sequence). Trimming left V 5 bases short and J 7 bases short, with 20 bases between. The CDR3 consists of 15 residues. The CDR3 nucleotides are TGTGCCTGGGGCCCCGGGGGCAATGTTATCGGGGAGCTGTTTTTT. Its translation is CAWGPGGNVIGELFF.

This clone was counted between two and nine times. The rearrangement uses TRBV7-2 and TRBJ1-6; D gene uncertain. The V gene's germline CDR1 is SGHTA and CDR2 FQGNSA. The V end was cut by 3 bases, the J end by 1 base, with 4 bases between. CDR3 length: 14 amino acids. The CDR3 loop is CASSLGSYNSPLHF. The CDR3 DNA reads as TGTGCCAGCAGCTTGGGGTCCTATAATTCACCCCTCCACTTT.

The chain uses TRBV5-4 and TRBJ1-2; TRBD1 might be the D (5 bases). The CDR3 totals 13 residues. V dropped 1 base and J dropped 8 bases, with 12 bases sitting between them. Germline assignment: CDR1 SGHNT and CDR2 YYREEE (reference sequence). DNA of the CDR3: TGTGCCAGCAGCTTGTGGAGGGGATACGGCTACACCTTC. Its translation is CASSLWRGYGYTF.